This passage covers 26 T cell receptor beta chains from one sample sequenced in a study of blood T cell repertoires in COVID-19 (dated by TCRdb to the early 2020s). The method behind the library was the immunoSEQ multiplex PCR assay. As stored in TCRdb, this immuneACCESS dataset retains in-frame rearrangements with V and J assigned. A fraction of the clones does not appear; measured against another copy, unresolved V genes explain less than half of the discrepancy, and the remainder lacks a known reason. The sample data list a few hundred thousand clones, and roughly 87% of these were observed just once. Around 2.2% of the sample rests with the top ten. What was sequenced was peripheral blood. Receptors were obtained from a woman aged 45-65 years who had recovered from COVID-19.

DNA for the CDR3: TGTGCCAGCAGCCCCCTGTCCGCGGGAGACACAGATACGCAGTATTTT. Translating it yields CASSPLSAGDTDTQYF. The chain recombines TRBV9 with TRBJ2-3; 7 bases fit TRBD2. This CDR3 contains 16 residues. Per germline, CDR1 SGDLS and CDR2 YYNGEE. The trim removed 4 bases at V and 2 bases at J, leaving 10 bases unmatched.

The V gene is TRBV5-1, the J gene TRBJ2-5; 10 nucleotides match TRBD2. There are 14 residues in the CDR3. The V gene's germline CDR1 is SGHRS and CDR2 YFSETQ. J lost 3 bases, V lost 4 bases, and 3 bases had no gene match. Here the CDR3 reads CASSRLAGEETQYF. The DNA of the CDR3 is TGCGCCAGCAGCAGGCTAGCGGGGGAAGAGACCCAGTACTTC.

This rearrangement joins TRBV28 to TRBJ2-5, with D possibly TRBD2 on 6 matching bases. Germline V gives CDR1 MDHEN, CDR2 SYDVKM. V was trimmed by 2 bases and J by 5 bases, leaving 15 bases between them. The CDR3 sequence is 15 residues long. CDR3 in amino acids: CASSLGRRGKETQYF. Here the CDR3 DNA reads TGTGCCAGCAGTTTAGGTAGACGCGGGAAGGAGACCCAGTACTTC. Together with reference TRBV28 and TRBJ2-5, the CDR3 gives the full variable domain: DVKVTQSSRYLVKRTGEKVFLECVQDMDHENMFWYRQDPGLGLRLIYFSYDVKMKEKGDIPEGYSVSREKKERFSLILESASTNQTSMYLCASSLGRRGKETQYFGPGTRLLVL.

J is TRBJ1-4 and V is TRBV23-1; 10 bases are shared with TRBD1. TRBV23-1 is recorded as an ORF, its role being uncertain. There are 15 residues in the CDR3. With 11 bases clipped from V and 3 bases from J, the junction kept 9 bases outside the gene matches. This CDR3 reads CAAKDRGTSNEKLFF. The CDR3 region has the DNA TGCGCCGCTAAGGACAGGGGGACCTCTAATGAAAAACTGTTTTTT.

The chain combines TRBV11-2 with TRBJ1-4; no firm D call. The CDR3 totals 14 residues. The germline V gene has CDR1 SGHAT and CDR2 FQNNGV. The V and J ends lost 4 bases and 8 bases respectively, with 14 bases between them. CDR3 loop: CASSSGIVGEKLFF. CDR3 bases: TGTGCCAGCAGCTCGGGGATCGTAGGGGAAAAACTGTTTTTT.

The V call is TRBV25-1, the J call TRBJ2-2, with D maybe TRBD1 (6 bases). CDR3 length: 14 residues. V was trimmed by 8 bases and J by 2 bases, leaving 12 bases between them. Germline V lookup: CDR1 MGHDK, CDR2 SYGVNS. The CDR3 region is CASLGQFNTGELFF. CDR3 nucleotide sequence: TGTGCCAGCCTAGGACAGTTTAACACCGGGGAGCTGTTTTTT.

V and J are TRBV29-1 and TRBJ2-3; a weak D match, TRBD2 (6 bases). V shed 0 bases and J shed 0 bases, with 16 bases lying between them. The CDR3 runs 17 residues. Per germline, CDR1 SQVTM and CDR2 ANQGSEA. The CDR3 region is CSVEDPETGTSTDTQYF. In nucleotides, the CDR3 is TGCAGCGTTGAAGACCCCGAGACGGGGACTAGCACAGATACGCAGTATTTT.

V gene TRBV24-1 combines with J gene TRBJ2-1, with 10 bases matching TRBD2. Trimming cost V 10 bases and J 0 bases; bases outside gene matches: 8. Per the germline V gene, CDR1 is KGHDR and CDR2 is SFDVKD. This CDR3 contains 16 residues. CDR3 nucleotide sequence: TGTGCCACAAGCGGGAGGGAACTCAGCTCCTACAATGAGCAGTTCTTC. This codes for CATSGRELSSYNEQFF.

The CDR3 DNA sequence: TGTGCCTGGAGTGTACAGTATTGGACTAGCGGGACCTACGAGCAGTACTTC. Translation: CAWSVQYWTSGTYEQYF. V is TRBV30 and J is TRBJ2-7, with 12 nucleotides matching TRBD2. CDR1 is GTSNPN and CDR2 is SVGIG in the germline V gene (reference sequence). V shed 0 bases and J 2 bases; nucleotides not matched to a gene: 8. The CDR3 is 17 amino acids.

V usage is TRBV18 and J usage is TRBJ1-1; tentative D call: TRBD1 (6 bases). The CDR3 has 19 amino acids. Trimming cost V 1 base and J 3 bases, with 24 bases left between them. The germline gives CDR1 KGHSH, CDR2 LQKENI. The CDR3 is CASSPRVPTGSNGDTEAFF. Here the CDR3 DNA reads TGTGCCAGCTCACCACGGGTCCCCACAGGGTCGAACGGGGACACTGAAGCTTTCTTT.

The genes are TRBV5-6 and TRBJ1-2; the D is unclear. Per the germline V gene, CDR1 is SGHDT and CDR2 is YYEEEE. With 0 bases removed from V and 5 bases from J, the gap between germline ends came to 8 bases. The CDR3 has 13 amino acids. The CDR3 region is CASSLGSAYGYTF. The CDR3 nucleotides are TGTGCCAGCAGCTTGGGGTCAGCGTATGGCTACACCTTC.

The chain has TRBV2 and TRBJ1-1, with TRBD1 as a possible D gene (6 bases). This CDR3 spans 13 amino acids. V was shortened by 4 bases and J by 10 bases, with 16 bases between the two germline ends. From germline, CDR1 is SNHLY and CDR2 FYNNEI. DNA of the CDR3: TGTGCCAGCAGTGTAACGGCGGGGGCTCGAGCTTTCTTT. It is translated as CASSVTAGARAFF.

This clone was observed a single time. The chain links TRBV6-2 or TRBV6-3 to TRBJ2-7, with D possibly matching TRBD1 (5 bases). Germline-derived CDR1 and CDR2 are MNHEY and SVGEGT. V gave up 5 bases and J gave up 6 bases, with 17 bases separating them. The CDR3 runs 14 residues. The CDR3 bases are TGTGCCAGCAGTCTCAGGGTCATTTCGGGCGAGCAGTACTTC. This translates into CASSLRVISGEQYF.

The rearrangement joins TRBV19 to TRBJ1-2; no firm D call. Trimming removed 8 bases from V and 5 bases from J, with 9 bases in between. From germline, CDR1 is LNHDA and CDR2 SQIVND (reference sequence). This CDR3 contains 11 residues. CDR3 sequence (DNA): TGTGCCAGTGGAGGGCCATATGGCTACACCTTC. This encodes CASGGPYGYTF.

This clone appeared a single time. The chain uses TRBV28 and TRBJ1-2, with D tentatively TRBD1 (5 bases). This CDR3 is 13 amino acids long. In germline, CDR1 is MDHEN, CDR2 SYDVKM. Trimming shortened V by 10 bases and J by 3 bases, and 15 bases separated the two germline ends. CDR3 sequence: CATSPGLYYGYTF. CDR3 bases: TGTGCCACCTCCCCGGGACTGTACTATGGCTACACCTTC.

This chain uses TRBV6-5 with TRBJ1-1; 8 nucleotides agree with TRBD1. Germline values: CDR1 MNHEY, CDR2 SVGAGI. The junction had 7 bases not matched to a gene; V was cut back by 6 bases and J by 1 base. The CDR3 totals 15 residues. The CDR3 sequence: CASSRTGQGNTEAFF. The CDR3 nucleotides read TGTGCCAGCAGCCGAACTGGACAGGGGAACACTGAAGCTTTCTTT.

The CDR3 spells CASSSGQKTNYGYTF. CDR3 coding DNA: TGTGCCAGCAGCTCGGGACAGAAGACTAACTATGGCTACACCTTC. The chain joins TRBV5-5 to TRBJ1-2; 7 bases agree with TRBD1. The CDR3 consists of 15 residues. Per germline, CDR1 SGHKS and CDR2 YYEKEE (reference sequence). Germline trimming cut 3 bases from V and 0 bases from J; bases unmatched to any gene: 5.

The chain carries TRBV5-1 and TRBJ2-3, with a weak D call TRBD1 (6 bases). Trimming removed 1 base from V and 2 bases from J, with 17 bases in between. CDR1 SGHRS and CDR2 YFSETQ come from the germline V gene. The CDR3 totals 17 residues. The chain's CDR3 is CASSLPQAQGTTDTQYF. CDR3 nucleotides: TGCGCCAGCAGCTTGCCCCAAGCCCAGGGGACCACAGATACGCAGTATTTT.

The gene calls are TRBV11-1 and TRBJ2-7; D possibly corresponds to TRBD1 (5 bases). The CDR3 loop spans 13 amino acids. The germline V and J ends were trimmed by 5 bases and 6 bases, with 14 bases remaining between them. Germline V gives CDR1 SGHAT, CDR2 FQDESV (reference sequence). CDR3 coding DNA: TGTGCCAGCAGCCTCTACGAAAGGGGCGAGCAGTACTTC. The encoded protein is CASSLYERGEQYF.

V gene TRBV28 combines with J gene TRBJ1-5; no reliable D call. This CDR3 has 13 amino acids. Germline CDR1 reads MDHEN; CDR2 reads SYDVKM. V was cut by 6 bases and J by 0 bases, with 6 bases left in between. CDR3 loop: CASREYSNQPQHF. In DNA form, the CDR3 reads TGTGCCAGCAGGGAGTATAGCAATCAGCCCCAGCATTTT.

The V and J genes are TRBV6-5 and TRBJ1-2; 7 bases fit TRBD1. The trim removed 6 bases at V and 4 bases at J, leaving 8 bases unmatched. Germline CDR1 reads MNHEY; CDR2 reads SVGAGI. The CDR3 totals 14 residues. The CDR3 spells CASSGWQGGYGYTF. The DNA for the CDR3 is TGTGCCAGCAGCGGTTGGCAGGGGGGCTATGGCTACACCTTC.

The chain joins TRBV6-2 or TRBV6-3 to TRBJ1-2; TRBD1 aligns across 7 bases. The ends lost 2 bases at V and 0 bases at J; junction bases unmatched: 12. Germline V gene sequence: CDR1 MNHEY, CDR2 SVGEGT. This CDR3 region has 18 residues. DNA for the CDR3: TGTGCCAGCAGTTACCGGCCGGGACAGCCAACGACTAACTATGGCTACACCTTC. Translation: CASSYRPGQPTTNYGYTF.

This chain joins TRBV4-3 and TRBJ2-7; D possibly corresponds to TRBD2 (7 bases). Trimming took off 2 bases at V and 5 bases at J, with 19 bases between the two ends. This CDR3 has 16 amino acids. Looked up from germline, CDR1 is LGHNA and CDR2 is YSLEER. The CDR3: CASSQLTGGGRDEQYF. The CDR3 DNA follows: TGCGCCAGCAGCCAATTGACGGGCGGGGGCCGGGACGAGCAGTACTTC.

This clone came up once. The J gene is TRBJ2-3, the V gene TRBV19, with D possibly matching TRBD2 (6 bases). This CDR3 spans 13 amino acids. Trimming pared 10 bases from V and 6 bases from J, leaving 17 bases between. Germline V gene sequence: CDR1 LNHDA, CDR2 SQIVND (reference sequence). CDR3 residues: CATSGTAYDTQYF. DNA for the CDR3: TGTGCCACTTCCGGGACTGCCTACGATACGCAGTATTTT.

The chain's CDR3 is CASSQQRGEYNEQFF. Here the CDR3 DNA reads TGTGCCAGCAGCCAACAGCGGGGGGAGTACAATGAGCAGTTCTTC. The chain employs TRBV4-2 and TRBJ2-1; 9 bases match TRBD2. Unmatched junction bases numbered 3, after V lost 2 bases and J lost 4 bases. The CDR3 runs to 15 residues. Germline CDR1 reads LGHNA; CDR2 reads YNFKEQ.

This clone was detected only once. The chain links TRBV7-2 to TRBJ1-6, with D unclear. Germline V gives CDR1 SGHTA, CDR2 FQGNSA. CDR3 length equals 16 residues. The V end lost 1 base, the J end lost 10 bases, and 17 bases lay between the germline ends. The CDR3 region has the DNA TGTGCCAGCAGCTTAGATTCGGGGTACCCCAGGTCACCCCTCCACTTT. This encodes CASSLDSGYPRSPLHF. Filled out from reference TRBV7-2 and TRBJ1-6, the complete variable domain reads GAGVSQSPSNKVTEKGKDVELRCDPISGHTALYWYRQSLGQGLEFLIYFQGNSAPDKSGLPSDRFSAERTGGSVSTLTIQRTQQEDSAVYLCASSLDSGYPRSPLHFGNGTRLTVT.